The 12 T cell receptor beta chains given below trace back to one sample, sequenced in a study of T cell clonality in common variable immunodeficiency. Findings and limits, study-wide: Fewer deletions and N-nucleotide insertions were reportedly seen in common variable immunodeficiency TCR beta sequences.

Assay: immunoSEQ multiplex PCR; the TCRdb copy retains only in-frame clones and omits some. The data show approximately 18,000 clones, with none appearing a single time. Antigens for these TCRs are unknown. The sequenced material came from peripheral blood mononuclear cells. These receptors all stem from a human donor with common variable immunodeficiency.

A word on this clone: The CDR3 is cut off 3 residues early in the read; its end comes from the germline J gene. The rearrangement uses TRBV30 and TRBJ2-7, with D perhaps TRBD1 (5 bases). The CDR3 totals 16 residues. V gave up 0 bases and J gave up 3 bases, with 18 bases separating them. The germline CDR1 and CDR2 sequences are GTSNPN and SVGIG (reference sequence). Here the CDR3 reads CAWSVQRWGSHYEQYF. The covered CDR3 bases are TGTGCCTGGAGTGTACAACGCTGGGGCTCCCACTACGAG.

This clone was found a few times. The read gets to within 3 residues of the CDR3 end, and the germline J gene fills in the rest. The chain combines TRBV2 with TRBJ2-6; no reliable D call. Germline V gene lookup returns CDR1 SNHLY and CDR2 FYNNEI. This CDR3 has 17 amino acids. The ends were cut back, 1 base at V and 0 bases at J, with 10 bases in the middle. The covered CDR3 bases are TGTGCCAGCAGTGAAGACTATCCCCCCTCTGGGGCCAACGTC. Translated: CASSEDYPPSGANV. In full, the CDR3 reads CASSEDYPPSGANVLTF.

At least ten counts were recorded for this clone. The CDR3 end lies 3 residues beyond the end of the read and is filled in from the germline J gene. The V gene is TRBV30, the J gene TRBJ2-1; TRBD2 aligns across 11 bases. The ends lost 3 bases at V and 4 bases at J; junction bases unmatched: 5. Looked up from germline, CDR1 is GTSNPN and CDR2 is SVGIG (reference sequence). The CDR3 is 15 amino acids. CDR3 DNA, as far as it was read: TGTGCCTGGAGCCCTCTAGCGGGGGGTTACAATGAG. It translates to CAWSPLAGGYNE. The whole CDR3 reads CAWSPLAGGYNEQFF. The full variable domain, its missing parts supplied by reference TRBV30 and TRBJ2-1, is SQTIHQWPATLVQPVGSPLSLECTVEGTSNPNLYWYRQAAGRGLQLLFYSVGIGQISSEVPQNLSASRPQDRQFILSSKKLLLSDSGFYLCAWSPLAGGYNEQFFGPGTRLTVL.

Ten or more counts support this clone. The read halts 3 residues ahead of the CDR3 end, with the missing end drawn from the germline J gene. The genes are TRBV7-6 and TRBJ1-4; tentative D call: TRBD1 (6 bases). Per the germline V gene, CDR1 is SGHVS and CDR2 is FNYEAQ. CDR3 length: 13 amino acids. V was clipped by 0 bases and J by 7 bases, with 6 bases between them. The CDR3: CASSLARGEKLFF. CDR3 DNA, as far as it was read: TGTGCCAGCAGCTTAGCCAGGGGTGAAAAA.

This clone was seen ten or more times. The CDR3 end is not reached by the read, which stops 3 residues before it; the germline J gene fills it in. This chain joins TRBV18 and TRBJ2-7; D remains ambiguous. CDR3 length: 11 amino acids. V was cut by 6 bases and J by 3 bases, with 6 bases left in between. CDR1 is KGHSH, CDR2 LQKENI, per germline. The part of the CDR3 DNA that was read is TGTGCCAGCTCGGCCGACTACGAG. This encodes CASSADYE. Given in full, the CDR3 is CASSADYEQYF.

This clone came up many times. The read ends 3 residues early relative to the CDR3; the germline J gene fills the gap. The chain links TRBV7-2 to TRBJ2-3; maybe TRBD2 (7 bases). Germline V lookup: CDR1 SGHTA, CDR2 FQGNSA. This CDR3 has 15 amino acids. V lost 5 bases and J 2 bases, leaving 14 bases between the germline ends. Incomplete CDR3 DNA: TGTGCCAGCAGCCATCGGGGGGCCCCCACAGATACG. It yields the protein CASSHRGAPTDT. The entire CDR3 protein is CASSHRGAPTDTQYF.

Of note for this clone: The read ends 3 residues early relative to the CDR3; the germline J gene fills the gap. V is TRBV6-1 and J is TRBJ2-7; perhaps D is TRBD1 or TRBD2 (5 bases each). This CDR3 region has 14 residues. Trimming stripped 5 bases from V and 6 bases from J, with 17 bases between. The germline CDR1 and CDR2 sequences are MNHNS and SASEGT. The DNA read from the CDR3 is TGTGCCAGCAGTAAAGAGGGGTTGCCTGGCGAG. Translation gives CASSKEGLPGE. The CDR3 in its entirety is CASSKEGLPGEQYF.

There are many counts of this clone. The read ends 3 residues before the CDR3 terminus; that terminus is restored from the germline J gene. V is TRBV18 and J is TRBJ1-6; tentative D call: TRBD1 (5 bases). In germline, CDR1 is KGHSH, CDR2 LQKENI. CDR3 size: 15 residues. V lost 1 base and J lost 5, with 9 bases in between. Partial CDR3 DNA: TGTGCCAGCTCACCACTGGACACTAATAATTCACCC. The encoded protein is CASSPLDTNNSP. The CDR3, in full, reads CASSPLDTNNSPLHF.

A remark on this clone: The read stops 3 residues short of the end of the CDR3; the missing end is completed from the germline J gene. This chain uses TRBV6-2 or TRBV6-3 with TRBJ2-7, with TRBD2 matching over 11 bases. Germline V gene data show CDR1 as MNHEY and CDR2 as SVGEGT. Germline trimming cut 6 bases from V and 5 bases from J; bases unmatched to any gene: 6. The CDR3 contains 14 residues. CDR3 protein: CASRGTSGKHEQYF. The CDR3 bases that were read are TGTGCCAGCAGGGGGACTAGCGGAAAACACGAG.

This clone was counted many times. The read comes to an end 3 residues before the CDR3 does, leaving the germline J gene to fill in the end. The chain links TRBV5-4 to TRBJ2-6; D unclear. CDR3 length equals 15 residues. The V and J ends lost 2 bases and 4 bases respectively, with 10 bases between them. Germline-derived CDR1 and CDR2 are SGHNT and YYREEE (reference sequence). The sequenced CDR3 bases are TGTGCCAGCAGCTTTCAACGCGGAGGGGCCAACGTC. Translating gives CASSFQRGGANV. In full, the CDR3 reads CASSFQRGGANVLTF.

The CDR3 spells CASSLAYEQYF. CDR3 bases read: TGTGCCAGCAGTTTAGCCTACGAG. The chain joins TRBV2 to TRBJ2-7; no reliable D call. The read ends 3 residues before the CDR3 terminus; that terminus is restored from the germline J gene. V shed 5 bases and J shed 2 bases, with 4 bases lying between them. The germline V gene encodes CDR1 SNHLY and CDR2 FYNNEI. The CDR3 extends over 11 amino acids.

This clone showed up many times. The CDR3 end lies 3 residues beyond the end of the read and is filled in from the germline J gene. The J gene is TRBJ2-7, the V gene TRBV20-1; 10 bases are a match to TRBD2. The CDR3 length is 16 residues. V was pared by 3 bases and J by 4 bases, with 12 bases of the junction left unmatched. CDR1 and CDR2 (germline): DFQATT, SNEGSKA (reference sequence). The sequenced CDR3 bases are TGCAGTGCTAGCTTCTTCAGCGGGGGGGCCGCTTACGAG. It is translated as CSASFFSGGAAYE. The entire CDR3 protein reads CSASFFSGGAAYEQYF.